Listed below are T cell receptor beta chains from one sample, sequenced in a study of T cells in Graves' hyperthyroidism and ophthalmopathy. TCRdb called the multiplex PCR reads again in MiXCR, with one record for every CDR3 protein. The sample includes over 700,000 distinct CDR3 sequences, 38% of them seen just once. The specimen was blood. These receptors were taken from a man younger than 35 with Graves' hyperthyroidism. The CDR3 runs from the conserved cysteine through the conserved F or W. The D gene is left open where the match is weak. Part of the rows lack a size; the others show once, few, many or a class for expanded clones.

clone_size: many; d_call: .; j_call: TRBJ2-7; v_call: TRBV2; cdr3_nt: TGTGCCAGCAGTGAAATGGCGGGGAACTACGAGCAGTACTTC; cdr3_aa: CASSEMAGNYEQYF
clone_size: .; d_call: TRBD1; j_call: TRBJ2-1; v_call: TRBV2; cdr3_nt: TGTGCCAGCAGCGACCTCACGGGACAGGGGGAGAATGAGCAGTTCTTC; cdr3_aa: CASSDLTGQGENEQFF
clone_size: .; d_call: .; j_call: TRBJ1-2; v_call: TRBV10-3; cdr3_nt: TGTGCCATCAGTGCGACAGATGGGGGCTATGGCTACACCTTC; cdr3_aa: CAISATDGGYGYTF
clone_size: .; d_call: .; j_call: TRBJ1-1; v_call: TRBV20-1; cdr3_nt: TGCAGTGCTAGAGGGTACGCGGCAGACCGAGTCGAGAACACTGAAGCTTTCTTT; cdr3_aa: CSARGYAADRVENTEAFF
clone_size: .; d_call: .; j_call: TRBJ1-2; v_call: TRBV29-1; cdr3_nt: TGCAGCGTTGAGGTTTGGGTAGCGAACTATGGCTACACCTTC; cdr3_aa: CSVEVWVANYGYTF
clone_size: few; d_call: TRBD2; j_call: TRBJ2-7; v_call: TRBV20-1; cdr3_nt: TGCAGTGCCGGACAAGCGGGGGCCCCCTACGAGCAGTACTTC; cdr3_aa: CSAGQAGAPYEQYF
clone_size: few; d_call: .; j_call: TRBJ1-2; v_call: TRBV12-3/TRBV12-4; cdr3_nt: TGTGCCAGCAGTGAAGGGCCGACTACCTACTATGGCTACACCTTC; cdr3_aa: CASSEGPTTYYGYTF
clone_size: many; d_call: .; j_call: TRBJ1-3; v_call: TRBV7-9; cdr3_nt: TGTGCCAGCAGCTTAGTCCCTGACGGAAACACCATATATTTT; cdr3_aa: CASSLVPDGNTIYF
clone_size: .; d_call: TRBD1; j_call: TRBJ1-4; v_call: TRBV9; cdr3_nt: TGTGCCAGCAGCCTGAACCTCCGGGACAGTAATGAAAAACTGTTTTTT; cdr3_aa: CASSLNLRDSNEKLFF
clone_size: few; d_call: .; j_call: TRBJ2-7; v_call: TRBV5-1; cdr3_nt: TGCGCCAGCAAGGACAGCATGAGCTCCTACGAGCAGTACTTC; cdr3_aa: CASKDSMSSYEQYF
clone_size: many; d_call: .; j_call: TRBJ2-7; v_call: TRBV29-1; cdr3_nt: TGCAGCGTTGGGTCCCTCGCCTACGAGCAGTACTTC; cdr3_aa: CSVGSLAYEQYF
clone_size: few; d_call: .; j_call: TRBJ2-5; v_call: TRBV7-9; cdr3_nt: TGTGCCAGCAGCCCGGAGGGGGGAGGAGAGACCCAGTACTTC; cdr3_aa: CASSPEGGGETQYF
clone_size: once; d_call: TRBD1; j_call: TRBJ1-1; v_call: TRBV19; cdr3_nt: TGTGCCAGTAGTACCCTCCGGAGGACAGGGGGGCACACTGAAGCTTTCTTT; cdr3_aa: CASSTLRRTGGHTEAFF
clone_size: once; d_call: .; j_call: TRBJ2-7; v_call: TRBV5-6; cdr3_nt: TGTGCCAGCAGCTTAATTTTGTCGGGTTGGCAGTCCTACGAGCAGTACTTC; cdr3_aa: CASSLILSGWQSYEQYF
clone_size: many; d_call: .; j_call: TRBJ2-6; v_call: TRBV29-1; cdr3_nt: TGCAGCGTTAAAGGAACCGGTGGGGCCAACGTCCTGACTTTC; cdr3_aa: CSVKGTGGANVLTF
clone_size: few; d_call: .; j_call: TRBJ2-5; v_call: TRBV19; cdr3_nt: TGTGCCAGTAGTATTCTAGGGGTAGAGACCCAGTACTTC; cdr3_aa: CASSILGVETQYF
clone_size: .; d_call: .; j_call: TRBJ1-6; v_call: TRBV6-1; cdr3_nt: TGTGCCAGCAGTGAAAAGGGACACCATAATTCACCCCTCCACTTT; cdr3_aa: CASSEKGHHNSPLHF
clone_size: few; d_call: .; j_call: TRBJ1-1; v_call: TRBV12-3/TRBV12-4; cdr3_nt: TGTGCCAGCACACCGGACGGGGCCTCGTACACTGAAGCTTTCTTT; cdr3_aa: CASTPDGASYTEAFF
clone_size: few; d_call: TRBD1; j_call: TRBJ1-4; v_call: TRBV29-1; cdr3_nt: TGCAGCATCCGGAAGGGGGGCAGGGGGAATGAAAAACTGTTTTTT; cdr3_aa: CSIRKGGRGNEKLFF
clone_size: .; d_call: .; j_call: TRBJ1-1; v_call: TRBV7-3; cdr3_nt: TGCGCCAGCAGCCAAGAGGACAGTAACTTACCCTGGGTCACTGAAGCTTTCTTT; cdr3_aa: CASSQEDSNLPWVTEAFF
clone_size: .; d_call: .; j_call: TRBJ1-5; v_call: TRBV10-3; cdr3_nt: TGTGCCAGCATCGGGTGGGGGAGAAGCAATCAGCCCCAGCATTTT; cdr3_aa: CASIGWGRSNQPQHF
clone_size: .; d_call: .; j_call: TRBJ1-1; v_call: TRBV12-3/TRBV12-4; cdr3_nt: TGTGCCAGCAGGGTGAATTGGGCCGAAGGAGCTTTCTTT; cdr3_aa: CASRVNWAEGAFF
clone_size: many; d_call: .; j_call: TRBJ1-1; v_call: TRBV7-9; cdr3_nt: TGTGCCAGCAGCCTAACTATTGGTGAAGCTTTCTTT; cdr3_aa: CASSLTIGEAFF
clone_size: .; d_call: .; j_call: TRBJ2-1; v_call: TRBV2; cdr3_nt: TGTGCCAGCAGTGAAGAAGAACAGGCGAACCCCTACACTGACAATGAGCAGTTCTTC; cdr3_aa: CASSEEEQANPYTDNEQFF
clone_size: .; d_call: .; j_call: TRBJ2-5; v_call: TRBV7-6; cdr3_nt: TGTGCCAGCAGCTTACTAGCTACGGGACAACAAGAGACCCAGTACTTC; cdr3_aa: CASSLLATGQQETQYF
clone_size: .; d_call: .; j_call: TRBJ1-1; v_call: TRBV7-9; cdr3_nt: TGTGCCAGCAGCCCGCGGACGAATGGGAACACTGAAGCTTTCTTT; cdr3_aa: CASSPRTNGNTEAFF
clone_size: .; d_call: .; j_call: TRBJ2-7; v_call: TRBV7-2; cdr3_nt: TGTGCCAGCAGCTTAGCGGCCCCTTTCGAGCAGTACTTC; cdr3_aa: CASSLAAPFEQYF
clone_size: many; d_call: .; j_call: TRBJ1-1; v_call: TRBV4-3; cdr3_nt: TGCGCCAGCAGCCAAGATGCGGCCGACACTGAAGCTTTCTTT; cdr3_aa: CASSQDAADTEAFF
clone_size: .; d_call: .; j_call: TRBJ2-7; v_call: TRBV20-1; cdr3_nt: TGCAGTGCTATAAGGGGATTTTACGAGCAGTACTTC; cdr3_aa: CSAIRGFYEQYF
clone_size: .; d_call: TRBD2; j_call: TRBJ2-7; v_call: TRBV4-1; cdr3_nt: TGCGCCAGCAGCCAAGTAGCTAGCGGGGACGAGCAGTACTTC; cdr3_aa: CASSQVASGDEQYF
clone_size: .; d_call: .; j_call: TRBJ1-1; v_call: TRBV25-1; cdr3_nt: TGTGCCAGCAGCTGGTCAGGGGTTACTGAAGCTTTCTTT; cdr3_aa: CASSWSGVTEAFF
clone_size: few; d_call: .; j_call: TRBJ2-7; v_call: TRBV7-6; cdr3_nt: TGTGCCAGCAGCTCCTCGTCAACGGGCACCTACGAGCAGTACTTC; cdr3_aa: CASSSSSTGTYEQYF
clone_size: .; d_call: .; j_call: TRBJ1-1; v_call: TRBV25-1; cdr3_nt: TGTGCCAGCAGCCAAGATTTAGCAGGGAAGAACACTGAAGCTTTCTTT; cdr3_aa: CASSQDLAGKNTEAFF
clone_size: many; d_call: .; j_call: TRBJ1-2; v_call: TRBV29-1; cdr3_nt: TGCAGCGTTGAAAAGTCTCCCGGGGATGGCTACACCTTC; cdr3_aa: CSVEKSPGDGYTF
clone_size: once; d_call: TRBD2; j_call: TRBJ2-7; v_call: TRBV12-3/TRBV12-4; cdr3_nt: TGTGCCAGCAGCCTGGGGGGGGTCACCGTGTACGAGCAGTACTTC; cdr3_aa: CASSLGGVTVYEQYF
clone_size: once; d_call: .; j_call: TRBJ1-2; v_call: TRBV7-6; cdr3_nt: TGTGCCAGCAGCTCCCAACCACGACGGGCTGCTAACTATGGCTACACCTTC; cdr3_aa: CASSSQPRRAANYGYTF
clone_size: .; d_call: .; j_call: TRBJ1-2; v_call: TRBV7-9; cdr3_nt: TGTGTCAGCACCGACCGCGACTATGGCTACACCTTC; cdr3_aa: CVSTDRDYGYTF
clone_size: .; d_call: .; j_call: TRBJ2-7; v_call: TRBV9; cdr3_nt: TGTGCCAGCAGCGTAGATGCCAGGGAATACGAGCAGTACTTC; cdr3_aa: CASSVDAREYEQYF
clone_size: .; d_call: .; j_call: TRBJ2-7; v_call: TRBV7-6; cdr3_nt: TGCGCCAGCAGCCAAGCCGAGTTGGTCTCCGAGCAGTACTTC; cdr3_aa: CASSQAELVSEQYF
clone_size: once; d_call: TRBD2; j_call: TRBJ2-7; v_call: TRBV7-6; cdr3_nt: TGTGCCAGCAGCTCTAGCGGGACCTCCTACGAGCAGCACTTC; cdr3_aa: CASSSSGTSYEQHF
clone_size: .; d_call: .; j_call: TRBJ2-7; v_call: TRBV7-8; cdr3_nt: TGTGCCAGCAGCCGCAGGACATCGTTCTACGAGCAGTACTTC; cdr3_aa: CASSRRTSFYEQYF